These 17 T cell receptor beta chains originate from one sample sequenced in a study of CD8 T cells in ankylosing spondylitis. TCRdb itself ran the 5' RACE reads through MiXCR, one entry per CDR3 protein. This sample has over 150,000 distinct CDR3 sequences; around 13% occur once, and the top ten carry approximately 17%. Sequences were obtained from blood, either unsorted or a sorted T cell fraction (not recorded which). These receptors all stem from a male donor with ankylosing spondylitis or in good health (not recorded which).

This clonotype was observed a handful of times. The chain couples TRBV30 to TRBJ2-3; 8 bases map to TRBD2. CDR3 length: 14 amino acids. The germline CDR1 and CDR2 sequences are GTSNPN and SVGIG (reference sequence). The trim removed 4 bases at V and 1 base at J, leaving 4 bases unmatched. The CDR3 DNA is TGTGCCTGGACGACGGGACTAGGCACAGATACGCAGTATTTT. This sequence encodes CAWTTGLGTDTQYF.

The CDR3 DNA follows: TGTGCCAGCAGCTTACAAAGCAATCAGCCCCAGCATTTT. It translates to CASSLQSNQPQHF. The chain combines TRBV7-9 with TRBJ1-5; no firm D call. V was pared by 2 bases and J by 1 base, with 3 bases between. The length of the CDR3 is 13 residues. Per the germline V gene, CDR1 is SEHNR and CDR2 is FQNEAQ (reference sequence). Drawing the rest from reference TRBV7-9 and TRBJ1-5, the complete variable domain is DTGVSQNPRHKITKRGQNVTFRCDPISEHNRLYWYRQTLGQGPEFLTYFQNEAQLEKSRLLSDRFSAERPKGSFSTLEIQRTEQGDSAMYLCASSLQSNQPQHFGDGTRLSIL.

The chain uses TRBV27 and TRBJ2-7; D possibly matches TRBD1 or TRBD2 (5 bases each). V was pared by 3 bases and J by 5 bases, with 14 bases between. From germline, CDR1 is MNHEY and CDR2 SMNVEV (reference sequence). The CDR3 covers 14 residues. CDR3 sequence: CASSFGTLHHEQYF. The CDR3 bases are TGTGCCAGCAGTTTCGGGACCCTCCACCACGAGCAGTACTTC.

The chain recombines TRBV7-6 with TRBJ2-6, with a possible D match to TRBD1 (6 bases). The CDR3 runs to 18 residues. The germline V and J ends were trimmed by 4 bases and 0 bases, with 16 bases remaining between them. Per germline, CDR1 SGHVS and CDR2 FNYEAQ. The CDR3 protein is CASSSDSDPFSGANVLTF. CDR3 DNA sequence: TGTGCCAGCAGCTCGGACAGTGATCCCTTCTCTGGGGCCAACGTCCTGACTTTC. Filled out from reference TRBV7-6 and TRBJ2-6, the complete variable domain reads GAGVSQSPRYKVTKRGQDVALRCDPISGHVSLYWYRQALGQGPEFLTYFNYEAQQDKSGLPNDRFSAERPEGSISTLTIQRTEQRDSAMYRCASSSDSDPFSGANVLTFGAGSRLTVL.

A few counts support this clonotype. The genes are TRBV3-1 and TRBJ2-1, with 14 bases aligning to TRBD2. J gave up 3 bases and V 6 bases, and 4 bases lay outside the gene matches. Germline V gene data show CDR1 as LGHDT and CDR2 as YNNKEL (reference sequence). CDR3 length: 16 amino acids. The CDR3 DNA follows: TGTGCCAGCAGACCCGGACTAGCGGGAGGCTACAATGAGCAGTTCTTC. Translated: CASRPGLAGGYNEQFF.

The V gene is TRBV19, the J gene TRBJ2-1, with D perhaps assigned TRBD1 or TRBD2 (5 bases each). Germline CDR1 and CDR2: LNHDA and SQIVND (reference sequence). V was cut by 5 bases and J by 8 bases, with 25 bases left in between. The length of the CDR3 is 17 residues. CDR3 in amino acids: CASSSPRDREPSDEQFF. The DNA of the CDR3 is TGTGCCAGTAGTTCACCTCGGGACCGGGAACCTTCAGATGAGCAGTTCTTC.

This chain links TRBV4-2 with TRBJ2-1; 8 bases are a match to TRBD2. Germline assignment: CDR1 LGHNA and CDR2 YNFKEQ. CDR3 size: 17 residues. The V segment lost 0 bases and the J segment 0 bases; nucleotides outside the gene matches: 4. The CDR3 nucleotides are TGTGCCAGCAGCCAAGAATTACTAGCGGCCTCCTACAATGAGCAGTTCTTC. Protein product: CASSQELLAASYNEQFF.

Here the CDR3 reads CSAQGDGGLPDTQYF. The CDR3 region has the DNA TGCAGCGCCCAGGGTGATGGGGGACTTCCAGATACGCAGTATTTT. This chain joins TRBV29-1 and TRBJ2-3; tentative D call: TRBD2 (6 bases). CDR1 and CDR2 from the germline V gene are SQVTM and ANQGSEA. This CDR3 spans 15 amino acids. The germline V and J ends were trimmed by 7 bases and 4 bases, with 21 bases remaining between them.

This rearrangement joins TRBV5-6 to TRBJ2-3, with TRBD2 matching over 7 bases. V shed 4 bases and J 5 bases; nucleotides not matched to a gene: 7. The germline V gene encodes CDR1 SGHDT and CDR2 YYEEEE. The CDR3 has 14 amino acids. The chain's CDR3 is CASSVGTGGDTQYF. The CDR3 DNA is TGTGCCAGCAGCGTCGGGACGGGAGGAGATACGCAGTATTTT. The entire variable domain, with the rest obtained from reference TRBV5-6 and TRBJ2-3, is as follows: DAGVTQSPTHLIKTRGQQVTLRCSPKSGHDTVSWYQQALGQGPQFIFQYYEEEERQRGNFPDRFSGHQFPNYSSELNVNALLLGDSALYLCASSVGTGGDTQYFGPGTRLTVL.

The rearrangement uses TRBV7-9 and TRBJ2-1; D is unresolved. Trimming removed 1 base at V and 5 bases at J, with 9 bases between. The CDR3 length is 14 residues. Germline V gives CDR1 SEHNR, CDR2 FQNEAQ (reference sequence). CDR3 coding DNA: TGTGCCAGCAGCTTAGGTTCCGCAAACAATGAGCAGTTCTTC. Its protein is CASSLGSANNEQFF.

This clonotype was picked up a small number of times. In DNA form, the CDR3 reads TGCGCCACCGAAATGCTGGGGTATGGCTACACCTTC. Its translation: CATEMLGYGYTF. This rearrangement joins TRBV10-2 to TRBJ1-2; D remains unclear. This CDR3 has 12 amino acids. The V end was cut by 10 bases, the J end by 5 bases, with 14 bases between. Germline V gives CDR1 WSHSY, CDR2 SAAADI.

The rearrangement uses TRBV6-1 and TRBJ2-7; possibly TRBD2 for D (6 bases). Germline lookup yields CDR1 MNHNS and CDR2 SASEGT. The CDR3 extends over 14 amino acids. Trimming removed 4 bases from V and 2 bases from J, with 12 bases in between. The CDR3, as DNA: TGTGCCAGCAGTGGCGGGGTCCCCCCCTACGAGCAGTACTTC. Translating it yields CASSGGVPPYEQYF.

In DNA, the CDR3 is TGTGCCAGTAGTAAAGGAGGGCCCAATGAGCAGTTCTTC. Translated: CASSKGGPNEQFF. The chain employs TRBV19 and TRBJ2-1; a possible D gene is TRBD2 (6 bases). This CDR3 is built from 13 residues. Trimming removed 4 bases at V and 6 bases at J, with 10 bases between. The germline gives CDR1 LNHDA, CDR2 SQIVND (reference sequence).

The chain joins TRBV6-2 or TRBV6-3 to TRBJ2-7; 8 bases match TRBD2. V trimming: 6 bases; J trimming: 4 bases; junction bases outside the gene matches: 11. This CDR3 contains 15 residues. Germline CDR1 reads MNHEY; CDR2 reads SVGEGT. This CDR3 reads CASSRGQREWYEQYF. The CDR3 DNA follows: TGTGCCAGCAGCCGCGGCCAGCGGGAGTGGTACGAGCAGTACTTC.

This clonotype was counted between two and nine times. V usage is TRBV5-6 and J usage is TRBJ2-1; D not resolved. Germline CDR1 SGHDT, CDR2 YYEEEE. V was cut by 1 base and J by 10 bases, with 12 bases left in between. The CDR3 covers 13 residues. DNA of the CDR3: TGTGCCAGCAGCTTGTCGTCGCCTCGGGAGCAGTTCTTC. Its translation is CASSLSSPREQFF.

A few counts support this clonotype. This rearrangement joins TRBV27 to TRBJ1-1, with 9 nucleotides matching TRBD1. The ends lost 10 bases at V and 1 base at J; junction bases unmatched: 7. Germline CDR1 MNHEY, CDR2 SMNVEV (reference sequence). The CDR3 has 14 residues. The CDR3 spells CAIRPGQGNTEAFF. The CDR3 DNA reads as TGTGCCATCCGGCCGGGACAGGGGAACACTGAAGCTTTCTTT.

The rearrangement joins TRBV27 to TRBJ1-4, with TRBD1 identical over 7 bases. This CDR3 comprises 15 residues. From germline, CDR1 is MNHEY and CDR2 SMNVEV (reference sequence). The ends lost 7 bases at V and 4 bases at J; junction bases unmatched: 9. The CDR3 nucleotides read TGTGCCAGCAAGCCCGGGACAGTCTTTAATGAAAAACTGTTTTTT. This encodes CASKPGTVFNEKLFF.